This T cell receptor (beta chain) is from a study of siplizumab effects on memory and regulatory T cells. Study outcomes and limitations: Siplizumab produced a significant drop in alloreactive sequences attributable to unstimulated CD4+ memory cells. Siplizumab cultures yielded proliferating Tregs whose suppressive function was not confirmed. Unstimulated naive T cells seemed to show more diversity than memory cells did, and they also seemed to be among the major contributors to the alloresponse. The average Treg-derived proportion among mappable alloreactive CD4+ clones was 65% to 80% with siplizumab versus under 35% in controls.

The CDR3 is 13 amino acids. CDR1 is KGHSH and CDR2 is LQKENI in the germline V gene. Deletions cut 3 bases from V and 7 bases from J, with 10 bases between. The method was immunoSEQ multiplex PCR; TCRdb's version includes in-frame clones alone and lacks a portion of them. The table shows fewer than 120,000 clones, with 80% to 95% occurring only once. A word on this clone: Its specificity is unknown.

J is TRBJ1-5 and V is TRBV18; D unresolved. The TCR sequence derives from a human donor in good health. Specimen: CD4+ T cells sorted from blood. The CDR3 protein is CASSPIPWQPQHF. CDR3 sequence (DNA): TGTGCCAGCTCACCTATCCCCTGGCAGCCCCAGCATTTT.